This is a list of T cell receptor beta chains from one sample in a study of blood T cell repertoires in COVID-19. Repertoires were generated with immunoSEQ multiplex PCR, while TCRdb's copy carries only in-frame clones and drops some. In the table there are roughly 48,000 clones, approximately 93% of which are singletons. The sample taken for sequencing was peripheral blood. Every receptor here comes from a man aged 55-75 years with COVID-19, enrolled during active disease. CDR3s include the opening cysteine and the closing phenylalanine or tryptophan. The order of the fields is CDR3 DNA, CDR3 protein, D gene, V gene, clone size, J gene. A D gene is named only where the DNA matches it firmly. A row's size may be missing; if present it is once, few, many or a size class.

TGTGCCAGCGGGGGACACAATAATGAAAAACTGTTTTTT	CASGGHNNEKLFF	-	TRBV12-3/TRBV12-4	-	TRBJ1-4
TGCGCCAGCAGCCAGGGACTAGCGGGAGGTGATAGGCTGTTTTTT	CASSQGLAGGDRLFF	TRBD2	TRBV4-3	once	TRBJ2-2
TGTGCCAGCAGCGATTTTCGTGCGGGGGCCAGCTACAATGAGCAGTTCTTC	CASSDFRAGASYNEQFF	-	TRBV9	-	TRBJ2-1
TGCAGTGCACGGACACTCTATGGCTACACCTTC	CSARTLYGYTF	-	TRBV20-1	-	TRBJ1-2
TGTGCCAGCAGCTTAAGGGGCGGTAGGACAGATACGCAGTATTTT	CASSLRGGRTDTQYF	-	TRBV5-5	-	TRBJ2-3
TGCGCCAGCGGACGTGGAAGGAGGGACACAGATACGCAGTATTTT	CASGRGRRDTDTQYF	-	TRBV5-1	-	TRBJ2-3
TGTGCCAGCAGTTACTCGAGATTTACCTACGAGCAGTACTTC	CASSYSRFTYEQYF	-	TRBV6-6	-	TRBJ2-7
TGTGCCAGCAGCCCCGGACTAGCGCGTCCCACAGATACGCAGTATTTT	CASSPGLARPTDTQYF	TRBD2	TRBV5-4	-	TRBJ2-3
TGTGCCACCAGCTCTCGACAGGGATCTAATGAAAAACTGTTTTTT	CATSSRQGSNEKLFF	TRBD1	TRBV15	-	TRBJ1-4
TGTGCCAGCTCTGTCGAGGGGGGGTCCTCCTACGAGCAGTACTTC	CASSVEGGSSYEQYF	-	TRBV18	-	TRBJ2-7
TGTGCCAGTAGTATAGTCCTTTCTCGCCCGACAGGGTTTTACGAGCAGTACTTC	CASSIVLSRPTGFYEQYF	TRBD1	TRBV19	-	TRBJ2-7
TGTGCCAGCAGTTCCACCCGACAGGGAAGAGACTACGAGCAGTACTTC	CASSSTRQGRDYEQYF	TRBD1	TRBV27	-	TRBJ2-7
TGTGCCAGCAGGCCCGGGGGGGTCTCCTACGAGCAGTACTTC	CASRPGGVSYEQYF	TRBD2	TRBV27	-	TRBJ2-7
TGCAGTGCTAGTCCCCGGGACAGCCAAACTATTTATAATTCACCCCTCCACTTT	CSASPRDSQTIYNSPLHF	TRBD1	TRBV20-1	-	TRBJ1-6
TGTGCCAGCAAGACCCACGGCGGGTACAATGAGCAGTTCTTC	CASKTHGGYNEQFF	-	TRBV2	-	TRBJ2-1
TGCGCCAGCAGCCAAGATCCGGCTAGCGGGAGAACAGATACGCAGTATTTT	CASSQDPASGRTDTQYF	TRBD2	TRBV4-3	-	TRBJ2-3
TGTGCCAGCAGGGGGACTAGCGGTACCTACGAGCAGTACTTC	CASRGTSGTYEQYF	TRBD2	TRBV2	few	TRBJ2-7
TGTGCCAGTAGGCCACAGTTCTCCCGGGGCACTGAAGCTTTCTTT	CASRPQFSRGTEAFF	-	TRBV19	few	TRBJ1-1
TGTGCCAGTAGTGGGCACGGGACTAGCGGAGCCTACGAGCAGTACTTC	CASSGHGTSGAYEQYF	TRBD2	TRBV19	-	TRBJ2-7
TGTGCCAGCAGTTTATCGCCAGGCTCATCTGGAAACACCATATATTTT	CASSLSPGSSGNTIYF	-	TRBV28	-	TRBJ1-3
TGTGCCACCAGTGAGAGGAGGCCGGGGAGGGATACGCAGTATTTT	CATSERRPGRDTQYF	-	TRBV24-1	-	TRBJ2-3
TGTGCCAGCGCTGGACAGCAAAGTTCCTACGAGCAGTACTTC	CASAGQQSSYEQYF	-	TRBV27	-	TRBJ2-7
TGTGCCACCAGCAGAGATGGAGGCTTGGGCAGGCCGAATAACTATGGCTACACCTTC	CATSRDGGLGRPNNYGYTF	-	TRBV15	-	TRBJ1-2
TGCGCCAGCCACACGGGGTTAACTTCCTACGAGCAGTACTTC	CASHTGLTSYEQYF	-	TRBV5-1	-	TRBJ2-7
TGTGCCAGCACATCATTGGAGCTCGTGACTAGAAACACCGGGGAGCTGTTTTTT	CASTSLELVTRNTGELFF	-	TRBV28	-	TRBJ2-2
TGTGCCAGCGGGTACTGGGGGCCGTACGAGCAGTACTTC	CASGYWGPYEQYF	-	TRBV12-3/TRBV12-4	-	TRBJ2-7
TGTGCCAGCAGCTATTTATTAGGGGGAGCCAAAAACATTCAGTACTTC	CASSYLLGGAKNIQYF	-	TRBV5-6	-	TRBJ2-4
TGTGCCAGTAGTATGTTGCTAGCGGGGGGGCCGGTCCATGAGCAGTTCTTC	CASSMLLAGGPVHEQFF	TRBD2	TRBV19	-	TRBJ2-1
TGTGCCAGCAGCTTAACAGCGGGGGGCTACGAGCAGTACTTC	CASSLTAGGYEQYF	TRBD2	TRBV7-9	-	TRBJ2-7
TGTGCCAGCAGCCAAGCCGGGACATCCCTAAAGAAACTGTTTTTT	CASSQAGTSLKKLFF	-	TRBV3-1/TRBV3-2	-	TRBJ1-4
TGTGCCATCAGTGAGTCTGGAGACGGAAATTCACCCCTCCACTTT	CAISESGDGNSPLHF	-	TRBV10-3	once	TRBJ1-6
TGTGCCAGCAGTTACCCCCCCAGTTTAAGCGGGATCCGCACCGGGGAGCTGTTTTTT	CASSYPPSLSGIRTGELFF	TRBD2	TRBV6-2/TRBV6-3	-	TRBJ2-2
TGCGCCAGCAGCACTACTCCGCAGAGCTCCTATAATTCACCCCTCCACTTT	CASSTTPQSSYNSPLHF	-	TRBV5-1	-	TRBJ1-6
TGCGCCAGCAATCGGCAGGGGAAAATCTCTGGAAACACCATATATTTT	CASNRQGKISGNTIYF	-	TRBV10-1	-	TRBJ1-3
TGTGCTAGTGGTTTGGGACTAGCGGGAAGCCAAGAGACCCAGTACTTC	CASGLGLAGSQETQYF	TRBD2	TRBV12-5	-	TRBJ2-5
TGTGCCAGCAGTCGATCACGGTCCTTTGAAGCTTTCTTT	CASSRSRSFEAFF	-	TRBV6-6	-	TRBJ1-1
TGTGCCAGCTCCCCAGGAAAACAGGGGGCAGGCACTGAAGCTTTCTTT	CASSPGKQGAGTEAFF	TRBD1	TRBV18	-	TRBJ1-1
TGTGCCAGCAGCTTACGCGGCGGGCTCTCCTACGAGCAGTACTTC	CASSLRGGLSYEQYF	-	TRBV13	medium-sized	TRBJ2-7
TGTGCCAGCAGGTACCTAGCGCTTAGGGGCCACGAGCAGTACTTC	CASRYLALRGHEQYF	-	TRBV6-2/TRBV6-3	-	TRBJ2-7
TGTGCCAGCAGGCGAACCGGGACAGGGGGCGGCACAGATACGCAGTATTTT	CASRRTGTGGGTDTQYF	TRBD1	TRBV7-9	-	TRBJ2-3
TGTGCCAGCAGTGAACAGGCGATCTCCTACGAGCAGTACTTC	CASSEQAISYEQYF	-	TRBV2	once	TRBJ2-7
TGTGCCAGCAGTCACGGGGTAAACTATGGCTACACCTTC	CASSHGVNYGYTF	-	TRBV27	-	TRBJ1-2
TGTGCCAGCAGTAGACAGCGGGAGTTGGTAGATACGCAGTATTTT	CASSRQRELVDTQYF	TRBD2	TRBV2	-	TRBJ2-3
TGTGCCACCTCGGGACTAGCGGTCAATGAGCAGTTCTTC	CATSGLAVNEQFF	TRBD2	TRBV2	-	TRBJ2-1
TGTGCCAGCATTAGGGGGACAGGGGTTGGCTACACCTTC	CASIRGTGVGYTF	TRBD1	TRBV6-6	-	TRBJ1-2
TGTGCCAGCAGTGCAGGCTGGCCCCGGGACAGGGGGGACAATGAGCAGTTCTTC	CASSAGWPRDRGDNEQFF	TRBD1	TRBV6-1	once	TRBJ2-1
TGTGCCAGCAGTCGAACGACAGTTTATGGCTACACCTTC	CASSRTTVYGYTF	-	TRBV6-5	few	TRBJ1-2